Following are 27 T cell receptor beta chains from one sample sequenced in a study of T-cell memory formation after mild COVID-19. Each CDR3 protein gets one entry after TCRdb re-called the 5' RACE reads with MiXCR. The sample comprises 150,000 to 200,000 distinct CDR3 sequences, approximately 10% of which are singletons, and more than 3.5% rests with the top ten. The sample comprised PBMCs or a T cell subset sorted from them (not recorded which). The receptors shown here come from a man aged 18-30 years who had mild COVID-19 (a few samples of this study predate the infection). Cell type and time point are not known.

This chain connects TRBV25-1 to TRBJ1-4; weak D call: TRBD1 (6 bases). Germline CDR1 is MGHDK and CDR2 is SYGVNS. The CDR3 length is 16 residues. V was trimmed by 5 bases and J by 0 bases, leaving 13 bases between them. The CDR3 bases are TGTGCCAGCAGTCCCGGTCGGGGGCCAACTAATGAAAAACTGTTTTTT. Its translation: CASSPGRGPTNEKLFF.

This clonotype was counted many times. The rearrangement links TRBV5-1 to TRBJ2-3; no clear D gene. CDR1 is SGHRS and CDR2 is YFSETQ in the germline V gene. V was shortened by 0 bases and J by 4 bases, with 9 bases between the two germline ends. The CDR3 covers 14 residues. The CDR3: CASSLAGLADTQYF. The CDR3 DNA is TGCGCCAGCAGCTTGGCCGGCTTAGCAGATACGCAGTATTTT. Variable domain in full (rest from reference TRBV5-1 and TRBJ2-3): KAGVTQTPRYLIKTRGQQVTLSCSPISGHRSVSWYQQTPGQGLQFLFEYFSETQRNKGNFPGRFSGRQFSNSRSEMNVSTLELGDSALYLCASSLAGLADTQYFGPGTRLTVL.

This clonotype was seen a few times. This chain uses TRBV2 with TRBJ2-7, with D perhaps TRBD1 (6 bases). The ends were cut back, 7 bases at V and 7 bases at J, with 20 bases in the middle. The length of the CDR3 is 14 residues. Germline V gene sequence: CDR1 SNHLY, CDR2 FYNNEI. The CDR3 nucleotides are TGTGCCAGCACTGGACAGCGCTTTGCTGGGGAGCAGTACTTC. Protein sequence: CASTGQRFAGEQYF.

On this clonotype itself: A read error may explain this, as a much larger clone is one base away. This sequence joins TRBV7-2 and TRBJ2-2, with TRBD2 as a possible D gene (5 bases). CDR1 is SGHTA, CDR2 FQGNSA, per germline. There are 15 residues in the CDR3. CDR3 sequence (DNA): TGTGCCAGCAGCCTATTCATGGGTCGGTCCGGGGAGCTGTATTTT. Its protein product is CASSLFMGRSGELYF.

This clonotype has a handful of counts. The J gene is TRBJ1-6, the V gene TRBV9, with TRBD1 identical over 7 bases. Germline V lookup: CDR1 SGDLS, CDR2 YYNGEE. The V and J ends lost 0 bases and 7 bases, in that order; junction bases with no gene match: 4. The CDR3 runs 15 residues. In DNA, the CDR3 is TGTGCCAGCAGCGTAGATGGACAGGAGAATTCACCCCTCCACTTT. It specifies CASSVDGQENSPLHF. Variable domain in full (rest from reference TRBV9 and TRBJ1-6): DSGVTQTPKHLITATGQRVTLRCSPRSGDLSVYWYQQSLDQGLQFLIQYYNGEERAKGNILERFSAQQFPDLHSELNLSSLELGDSALYFCASSVDGQENSPLHFGNGTRLTVT.

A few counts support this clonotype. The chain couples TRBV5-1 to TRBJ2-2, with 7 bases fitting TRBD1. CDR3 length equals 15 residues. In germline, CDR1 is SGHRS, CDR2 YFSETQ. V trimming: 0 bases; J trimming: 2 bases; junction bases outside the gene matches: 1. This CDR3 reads CASSLDRGNTGELFF. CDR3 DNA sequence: TGCGCCAGCAGCTTGGACAGGGGTAACACCGGGGAGCTGTTTTTT.

In nucleotides, the CDR3 is TGCGCCAGCAGCCGTAGGCTGCTCAACACTGAAGCTTTCTTT. Translated, it gives CASSRRLLNTEAFF. The V call is TRBV4-3, the J call TRBJ1-1; D remains ambiguous. Germline loops: CDR1 LGHNA, CDR2 YSLEER. V was cut by 4 bases and J by 2 bases, with 11 bases left in between. The CDR3 contains 14 residues.

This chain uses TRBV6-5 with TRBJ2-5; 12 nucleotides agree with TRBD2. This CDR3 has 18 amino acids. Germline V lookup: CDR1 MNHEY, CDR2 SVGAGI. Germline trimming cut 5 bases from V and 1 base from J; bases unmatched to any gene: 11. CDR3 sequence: CASSAPTTSGGPQETQYF. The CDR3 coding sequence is TGTGCCAGCAGTGCTCCCACGACTAGCGGGGGCCCCCAAGAGACCCAGTACTTC.

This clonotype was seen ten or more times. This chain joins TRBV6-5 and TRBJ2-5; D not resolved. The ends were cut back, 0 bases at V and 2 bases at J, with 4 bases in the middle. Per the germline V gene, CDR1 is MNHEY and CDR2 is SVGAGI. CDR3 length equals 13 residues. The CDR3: CASSYSGQETQYF. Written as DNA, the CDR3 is TGTGCCAGCAGTTACTCGGGTCAAGAGACCCAGTACTTC.

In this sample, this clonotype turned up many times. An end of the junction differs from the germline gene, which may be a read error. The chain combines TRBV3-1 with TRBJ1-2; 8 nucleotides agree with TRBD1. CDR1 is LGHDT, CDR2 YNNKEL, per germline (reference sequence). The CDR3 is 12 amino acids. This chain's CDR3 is CASSQGTGTGRF. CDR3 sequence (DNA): TGTGCCAGCAGCCAAGGAACCGGGACAGGTCGCTTC. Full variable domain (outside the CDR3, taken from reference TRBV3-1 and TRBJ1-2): DTAVSQTPKYLVTQMGNDKSIKCEQNLGHDTMYWYKQDSKKFLKIMFSYNNKELIINETVPNRFSPKSPDKAHLNLHINSLELGDSAVYFCASSQGTGTGRFGSGTRLTVV.

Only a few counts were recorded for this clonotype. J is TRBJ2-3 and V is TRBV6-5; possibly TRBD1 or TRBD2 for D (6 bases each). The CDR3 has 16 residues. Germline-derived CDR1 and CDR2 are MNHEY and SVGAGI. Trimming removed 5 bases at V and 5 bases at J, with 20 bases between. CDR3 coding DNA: TGTGCCAGCAGTCCAAATGGGGGGCACAGTATAGATACGCAGTATTTT. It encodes CASSPNGGHSIDTQYF.

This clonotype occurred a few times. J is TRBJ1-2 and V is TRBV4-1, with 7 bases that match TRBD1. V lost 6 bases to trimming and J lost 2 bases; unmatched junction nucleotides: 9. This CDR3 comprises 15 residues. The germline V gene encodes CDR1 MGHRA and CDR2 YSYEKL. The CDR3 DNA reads TGCGCCAGCAGGCAACCGGGACAGAAGAACTATGGCTACACCTTC. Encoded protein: CASRQPGQKNYGYTF.

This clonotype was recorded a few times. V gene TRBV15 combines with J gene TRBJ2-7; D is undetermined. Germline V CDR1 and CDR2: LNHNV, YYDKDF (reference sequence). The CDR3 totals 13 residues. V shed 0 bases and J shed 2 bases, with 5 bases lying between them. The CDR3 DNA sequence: TGTGCCACCAGCAGAGATGGCCCCTACGAGCAGTACTTC. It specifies CATSRDGPYEQYF. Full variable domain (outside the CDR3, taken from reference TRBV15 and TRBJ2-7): DAMVIQNPRYQVTQFGKPVTLSCSQTLNHNVMYWYQQKSSQAPKLLFHYYDKDFNNEADTPDNFQSRRPNTSFCFLDIRSPGLGDTAMYLCATSRDGPYEQYFGPGTRLTVT.

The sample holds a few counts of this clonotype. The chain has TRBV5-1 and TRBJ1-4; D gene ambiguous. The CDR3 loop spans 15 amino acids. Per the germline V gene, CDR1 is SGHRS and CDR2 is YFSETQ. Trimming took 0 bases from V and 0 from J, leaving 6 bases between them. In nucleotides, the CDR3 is TGCGCCAGCAGCTTGGGCGAGGCAACTAATGAAAAACTGTTTTTT. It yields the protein CASSLGEATNEKLFF.

The CDR3 loop is CASSRHGRNEKLFF. The CDR3 region has the DNA TGTGCCAGCAGCCGCCACGGACGGAATGAAAAACTGTTTTTT. The chain links TRBV3-1 to TRBJ1-4; D not certain. The V and J ends lost 4 bases and 5 bases respectively, with 11 bases between them. Germline V gene lookup returns CDR1 LGHDT and CDR2 YNNKEL (reference sequence). The CDR3 spans 14 residues.

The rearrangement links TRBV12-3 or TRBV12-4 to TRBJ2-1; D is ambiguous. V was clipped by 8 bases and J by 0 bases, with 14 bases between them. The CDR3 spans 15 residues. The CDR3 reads CASRSAESSYNEQFF. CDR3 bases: TGTGCCAGCCGATCGGCGGAGAGCTCCTACAATGAGCAGTTCTTC.

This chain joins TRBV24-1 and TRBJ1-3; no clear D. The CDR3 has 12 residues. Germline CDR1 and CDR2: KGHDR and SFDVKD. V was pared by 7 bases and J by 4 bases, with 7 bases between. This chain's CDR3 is CATRGNGNTIYF. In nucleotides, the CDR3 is TGTGCCACCAGGGGGAACGGAAACACCATATATTTT.

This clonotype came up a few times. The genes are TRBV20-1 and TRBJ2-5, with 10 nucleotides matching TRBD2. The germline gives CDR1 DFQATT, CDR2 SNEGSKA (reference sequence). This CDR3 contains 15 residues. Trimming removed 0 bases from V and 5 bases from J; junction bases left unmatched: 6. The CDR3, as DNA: TGCAGTGCTAGAGAGGCTAGCGGGGGACCTGAGACCCAGTACTTC. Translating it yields CSAREASGGPETQYF.

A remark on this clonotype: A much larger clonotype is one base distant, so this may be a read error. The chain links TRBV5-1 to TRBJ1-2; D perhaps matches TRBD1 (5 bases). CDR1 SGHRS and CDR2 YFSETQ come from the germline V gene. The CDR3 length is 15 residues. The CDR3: CARSLVGGTNYGYTF. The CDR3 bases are TGCGCCAGAAGCTTGGTGGGGGGAACTAACTATGGCTACACCTTC.

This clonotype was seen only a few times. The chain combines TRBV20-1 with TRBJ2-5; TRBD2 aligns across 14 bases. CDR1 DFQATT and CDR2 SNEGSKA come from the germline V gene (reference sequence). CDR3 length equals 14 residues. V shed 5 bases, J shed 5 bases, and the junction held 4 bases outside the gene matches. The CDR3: CSAVRTSGGETQYF. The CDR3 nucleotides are TGCAGTGCTGTACGGACTAGCGGGGGGGAGACCCAGTACTTC.

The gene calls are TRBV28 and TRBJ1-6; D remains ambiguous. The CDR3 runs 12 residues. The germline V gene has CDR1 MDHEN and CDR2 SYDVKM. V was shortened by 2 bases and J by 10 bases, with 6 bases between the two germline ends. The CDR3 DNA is TGTGCCAGCAGTTTACGGGAATCACCCCTCCACTTT. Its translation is CASSLRESPLHF.

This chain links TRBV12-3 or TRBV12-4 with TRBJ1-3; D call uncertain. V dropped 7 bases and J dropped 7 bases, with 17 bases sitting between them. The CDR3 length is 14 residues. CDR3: CASTPRGRLNTIYF. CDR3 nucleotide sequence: TGTGCCAGCACCCCCCGAGGGAGGCTTAACACCATATATTTT.

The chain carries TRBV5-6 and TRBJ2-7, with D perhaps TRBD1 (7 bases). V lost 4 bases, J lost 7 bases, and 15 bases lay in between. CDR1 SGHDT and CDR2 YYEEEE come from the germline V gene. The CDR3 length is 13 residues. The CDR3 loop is CASSQGGRSEQYF. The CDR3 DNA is TGTGCCAGCAGCCAGGGGGGTCGGAGTGAGCAGTACTTC.

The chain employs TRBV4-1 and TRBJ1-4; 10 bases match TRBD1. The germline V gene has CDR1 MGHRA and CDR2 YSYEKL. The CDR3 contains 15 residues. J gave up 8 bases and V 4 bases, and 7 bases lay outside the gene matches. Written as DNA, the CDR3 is TGCGCCAGCAGCCCCTGGACAGGGGGTGAAGAAAAACTGTTTTTT. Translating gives CASSPWTGGEEKLFF.

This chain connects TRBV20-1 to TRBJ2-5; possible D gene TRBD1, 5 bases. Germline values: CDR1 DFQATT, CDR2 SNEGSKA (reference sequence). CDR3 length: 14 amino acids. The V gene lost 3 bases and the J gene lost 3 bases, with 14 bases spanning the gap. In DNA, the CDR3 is TGCAGTGCTAGTGAAGGGGCTCCTGAAGAGACCCAGTACTTC. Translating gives CSASEGAPEETQYF.

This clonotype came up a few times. CDR3 in amino acids: CASRSGLAGPGEQFF. The DNA for the CDR3 is TGTGCCAGCCGCTCCGGACTAGCGGGGCCTGGGGAGCAGTTCTTC. This rearrangement joins TRBV7-9 to TRBJ2-1, with 12 positions matching TRBD2. In germline, CDR1 is SEHNR, CDR2 FQNEAQ (reference sequence). The CDR3 sequence is 15 residues long. Germline trimming cut 8 bases from V and 10 bases from J; bases unmatched to any gene: 12.

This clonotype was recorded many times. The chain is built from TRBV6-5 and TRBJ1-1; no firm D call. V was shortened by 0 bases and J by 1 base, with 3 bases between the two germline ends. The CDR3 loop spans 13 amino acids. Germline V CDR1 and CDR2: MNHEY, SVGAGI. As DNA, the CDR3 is TGTGCCAGCAGTTACTCCCGGAACACTGAAGCTTTCTTT. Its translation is CASSYSRNTEAFF.